These T cell receptor beta chains were read from a single sample in a study of human T cells and chemical hapten exposure. TCRdb passed the RACE reads through MiXCR, listing each CDR3 protein once. The repertoire has over 85,000 distinct CDR3 sequences, over 10% of them found once; the top ten carry over 2%. The specimen comprised whole blood, sampled in connection with sensitization to the hapten diphenylcyclopropenone (DPC). The receptors originated from a woman in her forties with alopecia areata. Some clones in this sample may be carry-over from other donors' samples. The CDR3 runs from the conserved cysteine through the conserved F or W. Each record gives: CDR3 DNA, CDR3 protein, clone size, D gene, V gene, J gene. The D gene is left open where the match is weak. Some rows mark clone size as missing; the rest say once, few, many or name a class of expanded clone.

TGTGCCAGCTCACCCAGCGGTATGGAGACCCAGTACTTC	CASSPSGMETQYF	many	.	TRBV18	TRBJ2-5
TGTGCCAGCAGCTTAAGGCTAGCGGGGACCTACGAGCAGTACTTC	CASSLRLAGTYEQYF	few	TRBD2	TRBV7-3	TRBJ2-7
TGCAGTGCTAGATCCAATGAGCAGTTCTTC	CSARSNEQFF	.	.	TRBV20-1	TRBJ2-1
TGTGCCAGCAGGGCTAGCGGGGTCACAGATACGCAGTATTTT	CASRASGVTDTQYF	few	TRBD2	TRBV6-5	TRBJ2-3
TGCGCCAGCAGCCAGGGACAGGGCGCCTACGAGCAGTACTTC	CASSQGQGAYEQYF	many	TRBD1	TRBV5-1	TRBJ2-7
TGTGCCAGCAGCTTAGGCCGATATGGCTACACCTTC	CASSLGRYGYTF	.	.	TRBV7-2	TRBJ1-2
TGTGCCAGCAGCTTAGAGCCGGCGGTTAATGAGCAGTTCTTC	CASSLEPAVNEQFF	.	.	TRBV7-9	TRBJ2-1
TGTGCCAGCAGTTCCGGACTAGCGGGAAGTGGCGAGACCCAGTACTTC	CASSSGLAGSGETQYF	.	TRBD2	TRBV6-5	TRBJ2-5
TGTGCCAGCCCCGTCGCCGGGGAGCTGTTTTTT	CASPVAGELFF	.	.	TRBV6-1	TRBJ2-2
TGTGCCAGCAGTTCACAGCCCCCGCCAGATACGCAGTATTTT	CASSSQPPPDTQYF	many	.	TRBV28	TRBJ2-3
TGTGCCAGCAGCCCCCCGGGACAGGGCCCCTACAATGAGCAGTTCTTC	CASSPPGQGPYNEQFF	.	TRBD1	TRBV11-2	TRBJ2-1
TGTGCCAGCAGTTTACCGCCTATGGGGACAGGGGCCTACAATGAGCAGTTCTTC	CASSLPPMGTGAYNEQFF	few	TRBD1	TRBV28	TRBJ2-1
TGTGCCAGCAGTCGGAGCGGGAACCCGGGGGAGACCCAGTACTTC	CASSRSGNPGETQYF	.	TRBD2	TRBV12-3/TRBV12-4	TRBJ2-5
TGTGCCAGCTCACGTCCGGAGGGGACCTATGGCTACACCTTC	CASSRPEGTYGYTF	.	.	TRBV18	TRBJ1-2
TGCAGCGTCCGACAGGGGATTTCCACCGGGGAGCTGTTTTTT	CSVRQGISTGELFF	few	TRBD1	TRBV29-1	TRBJ2-2
TGTGCCATCCAGTCCAGCAACACCGGGGAGCTGTTTTTT	CAIQSSNTGELFF	many	.	TRBV12-3/TRBV12-4	TRBJ2-2
TGTGCCAGCAGCCAAATCTCCTCGGGGGAGCAGTACTTC	CASSQISSGEQYF	many	.	TRBV3-1	TRBJ2-7
TGTGCCAGCACCCAGACAGGGCTGCGTTCACCCCTCCACTTT	CASTQTGLRSPLHF	few	TRBD1	TRBV3-1	TRBJ1-6
TGTGCCAGCAGCTTAGTGGCGGGAGGGCCCTACGAGCAGTACTTC	CASSLVAGGPYEQYF	many	TRBD2	TRBV7-2	TRBJ2-7
TGCGCCAGCAGCCCCACTAGCGGGGGAACCTACGAGCAGTACTTC	CASSPTSGGTYEQYF	.	TRBD2	TRBV5-1	TRBJ2-7
TGTGCCAGCAGTGAAATGAGGCAGACGAACTATGGCTACACCTTC	CASSEMRQTNYGYTF	few	.	TRBV6-1	TRBJ1-2
TGTGCCAGCAGACCCAGACTAGCGGGAGGGCCCTACGAGCAGTACTTC	CASRPRLAGGPYEQYF	.	TRBD2	TRBV14	TRBJ2-7
TGTGCCAGCAGTTTATCCAATCCGCTAGCGGGAGGACAACATGGGGAGTTCTTC	CASSLSNPLAGGQHGEFF	many	TRBD2	TRBV28	TRBJ2-1
TGCGCCAGCAGCCCCGAGGGCGGATCACCCCTCCACTTT	CASSPEGGSPLHF	few	.	TRBV5-1	TRBJ1-6
TGTGCCAGCAGGGAACTAGCGGGAGAAGAGACCCAGTACTTC	CASRELAGEETQYF	few	TRBD2	TRBV2	TRBJ2-5
TGTGCCAGCAGTTCCGCCGGGGGGGGCAATCAGCCCCAGCATTTT	CASSSAGGGNQPQHF	.	.	TRBV7-8	TRBJ1-5
TGCGCCAGCAGCGGATATGGCACCGGGGAGCTGTTTTTT	CASSGYGTGELFF	few	.	TRBV4-1	TRBJ2-2
TGCGCCAGCAGCCAAGGAGCGGACAGGGTGGGCGATGAGCAGTTCTTC	CASSQGADRVGDEQFF	few	TRBD1	TRBV4-1	TRBJ2-1
TGTGCCAGCAAACTCGACAGTCCCTCTGGGGCCAACGTCCTGACTTTC	CASKLDSPSGANVLTF	.	.	TRBV2	TRBJ2-6
TGTGCCAGCAGCTTAGAGAGTAGCGGGAGAAATACGCAGTATTTT	CASSLESSGRNTQYF	.	TRBD2	TRBV7-2	TRBJ2-3